This T cell receptor beta chain was captured by sequencing in a study of CD8 T cells in ankylosing spondylitis. Study results and caveats: A TCR beta motif of several highly homologous variants appeared characteristic of ankylosing spondylitis blood.

This clonotype was observed a handful of times. Its antigen is not identified. Trimming took 2 bases from V and 9 from J, leaving 8 bases between them. CDR3 size: 12 residues. Germline CDR1 and CDR2: SGHTA and FQGNSA. In TCRdb, the 5' RACE reads were re-called with MiXCR into one record per CDR3 protein. This sample yields 800,000 to 900,000 distinct CDR3 sequences, of which approximately 12% are seen a single time; 0.51% belongs to the top ten. This TCR came from a male donor with ankylosing spondylitis. What was sequenced was blood, either unsorted or a sorted T cell fraction (not recorded which). The chain carries TRBV7-2 and TRBJ2-1; D is undetermined. Here the CDR3 DNA reads TGTGCCAGCAGCTTACTTTATGGTGAGCAGTTCTTC. It is translated as CASSLLYGEQFF.